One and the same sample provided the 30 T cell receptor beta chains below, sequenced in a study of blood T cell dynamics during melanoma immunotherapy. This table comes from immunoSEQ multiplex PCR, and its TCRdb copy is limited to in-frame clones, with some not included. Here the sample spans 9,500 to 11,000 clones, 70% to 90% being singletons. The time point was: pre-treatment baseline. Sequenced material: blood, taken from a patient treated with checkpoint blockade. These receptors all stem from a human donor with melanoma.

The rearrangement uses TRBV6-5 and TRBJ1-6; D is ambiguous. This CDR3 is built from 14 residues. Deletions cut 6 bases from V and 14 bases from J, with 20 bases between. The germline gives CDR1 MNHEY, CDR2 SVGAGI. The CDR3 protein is CASRTKGGSGALHF. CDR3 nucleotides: TGTGCCAGCAGAACAAAGGGAGGATCGGGCGCCCTCCACTTT.

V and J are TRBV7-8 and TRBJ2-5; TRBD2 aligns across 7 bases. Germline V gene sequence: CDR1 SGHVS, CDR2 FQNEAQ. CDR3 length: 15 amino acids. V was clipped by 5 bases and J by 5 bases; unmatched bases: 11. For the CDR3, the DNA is TGTGCCAGCAGCCCTCGAGGGCGGGGGAAGGAGACCCAGTACTTC. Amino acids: CASSPRGRGKETQYF.

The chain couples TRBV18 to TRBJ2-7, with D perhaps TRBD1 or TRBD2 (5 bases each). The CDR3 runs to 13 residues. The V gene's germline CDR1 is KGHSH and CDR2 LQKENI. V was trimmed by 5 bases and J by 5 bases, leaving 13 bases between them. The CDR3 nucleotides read TGTGCCAGCTCATGGAGTGAGGGGCACGAGCAGTACTTC. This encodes CASSWSEGHEQYF.

The CDR3 sequence is CASSPRSSGGVEQFF. CDR3 DNA: TGTGCCAGCTCACCACGCTCTAGCGGGGGGGTTGAGCAGTTCTTC. The rearrangement uses TRBV18 and TRBJ2-1; the match to TRBD2 covers 12 bases. The CDR3 spans 15 residues. The junction had 4 bases not matched to a gene; V was cut back by 1 base and J by 9 bases. Germline-derived CDR1 and CDR2 are KGHSH and LQKENI.

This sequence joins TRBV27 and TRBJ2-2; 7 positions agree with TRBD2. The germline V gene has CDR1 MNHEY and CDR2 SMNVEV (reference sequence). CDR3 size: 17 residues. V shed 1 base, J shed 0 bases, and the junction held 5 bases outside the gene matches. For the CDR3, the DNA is TGTGCCAGCAGTTTATTCCCCGGGGGGACGAACACCGGGGAGCTGTTTTTT. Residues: CASSLFPGGTNTGELFF.

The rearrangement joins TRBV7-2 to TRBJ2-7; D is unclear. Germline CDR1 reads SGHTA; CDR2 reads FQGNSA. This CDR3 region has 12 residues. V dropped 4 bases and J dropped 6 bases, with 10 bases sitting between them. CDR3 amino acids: CASSSPPGEQYF. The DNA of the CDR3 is TGTGCCAGCAGCTCCCCTCCGGGCGAGCAGTACTTC.

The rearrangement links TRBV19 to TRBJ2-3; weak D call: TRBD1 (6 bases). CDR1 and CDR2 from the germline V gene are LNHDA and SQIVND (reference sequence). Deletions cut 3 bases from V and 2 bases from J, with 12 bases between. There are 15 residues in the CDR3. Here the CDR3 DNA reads TGTGCCAGTAGTATCGAGACAGGCTTCACAGATACGCAGTATTTT. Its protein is CASSIETGFTDTQYF. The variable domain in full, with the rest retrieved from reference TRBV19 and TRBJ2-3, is DGGITQSPKYLFRKEGQNVTLSCEQNLNHDAMYWYRQDPGQGLRLIYYSQIVNDFQKGDIAEGYSVSREKKESFPLTVTSAQKNPTAFYLCASSIETGFTDTQYFGPGTRLTVL.

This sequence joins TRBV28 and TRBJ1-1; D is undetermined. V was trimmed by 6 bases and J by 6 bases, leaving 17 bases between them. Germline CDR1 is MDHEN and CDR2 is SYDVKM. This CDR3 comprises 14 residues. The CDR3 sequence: CASRPSSGFSEAFF. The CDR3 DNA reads TGTGCCAGCAGACCGTCGTCAGGTTTTTCTGAAGCTTTCTTT.

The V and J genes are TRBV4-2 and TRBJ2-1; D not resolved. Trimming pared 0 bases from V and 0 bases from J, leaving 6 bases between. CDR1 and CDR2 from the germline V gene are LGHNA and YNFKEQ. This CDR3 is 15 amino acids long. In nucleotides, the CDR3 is TGTGCCAGCAGCCAAGATAGTATCTCCTACAATGAGCAGTTCTTC. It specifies CASSQDSISYNEQFF.

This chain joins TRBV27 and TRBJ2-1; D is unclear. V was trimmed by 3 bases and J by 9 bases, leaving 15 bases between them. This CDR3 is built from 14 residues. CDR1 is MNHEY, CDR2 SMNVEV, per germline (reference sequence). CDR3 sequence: CASSLSQPMREQFF. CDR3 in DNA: TGTGCCAGCAGTTTGAGTCAACCTATGCGTGAGCAGTTCTTC.

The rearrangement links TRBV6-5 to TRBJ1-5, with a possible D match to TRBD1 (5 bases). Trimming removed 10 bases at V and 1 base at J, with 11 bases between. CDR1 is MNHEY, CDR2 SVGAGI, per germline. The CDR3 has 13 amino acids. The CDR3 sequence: CATSTGSNQPQHF. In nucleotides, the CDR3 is TGTGCCACCTCAACAGGCAGCAATCAGCCCCAGCATTTT.

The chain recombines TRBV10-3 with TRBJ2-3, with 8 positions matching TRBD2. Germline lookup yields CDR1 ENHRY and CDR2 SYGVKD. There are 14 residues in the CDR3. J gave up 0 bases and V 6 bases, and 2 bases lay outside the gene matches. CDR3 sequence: CAISSGRSTDTQYF. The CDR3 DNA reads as TGTGCCATCAGCAGCGGGAGAAGCACAGATACGCAGTATTTT.

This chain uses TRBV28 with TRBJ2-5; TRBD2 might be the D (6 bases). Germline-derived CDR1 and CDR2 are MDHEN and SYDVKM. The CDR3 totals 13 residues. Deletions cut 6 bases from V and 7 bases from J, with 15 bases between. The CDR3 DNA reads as TGTGCCAGCAGAGCCCCTGGGGAGGCGACCCAGTACTTC. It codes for CASRAPGEATQYF. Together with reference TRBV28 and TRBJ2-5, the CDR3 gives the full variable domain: DVKVTQSSRYLVKRTGEKVFLECVQDMDHENMFWYRQDPGLGLRLIYFSYDVKMKEKGDIPEGYSVSREKKERFSLILESASTNQTSMYLCASRAPGEATQYFGPGTRLLVL.

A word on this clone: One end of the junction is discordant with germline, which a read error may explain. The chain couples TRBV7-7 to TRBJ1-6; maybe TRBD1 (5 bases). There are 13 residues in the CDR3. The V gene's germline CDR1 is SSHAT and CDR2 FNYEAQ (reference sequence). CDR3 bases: TGTGCTAGCAGCCGTGACAGAAATTCACCCCTCCACTTT. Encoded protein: CASSRDRNSPLHF.

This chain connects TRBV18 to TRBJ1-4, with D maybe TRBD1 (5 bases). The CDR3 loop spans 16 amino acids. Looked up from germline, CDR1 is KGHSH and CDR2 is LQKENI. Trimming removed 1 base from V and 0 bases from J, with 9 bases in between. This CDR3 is CASSPRTQATNEKLFF. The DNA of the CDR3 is TGTGCCAGCTCACCACGGACACAAGCAACTAATGAAAAACTGTTTTTT.

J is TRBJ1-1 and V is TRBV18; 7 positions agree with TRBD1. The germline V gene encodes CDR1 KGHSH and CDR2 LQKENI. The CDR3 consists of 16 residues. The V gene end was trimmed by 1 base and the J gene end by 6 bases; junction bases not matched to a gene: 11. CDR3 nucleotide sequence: TGTGCCAGCTCACCACAGAAACAGGGGTTTTTCTCTGAAGCTTTCTTT. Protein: CASSPQKQGFFSEAFF.

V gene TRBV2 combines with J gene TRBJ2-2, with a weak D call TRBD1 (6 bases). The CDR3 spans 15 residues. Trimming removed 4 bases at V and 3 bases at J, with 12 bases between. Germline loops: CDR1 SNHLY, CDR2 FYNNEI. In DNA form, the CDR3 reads TGTGCCAGCAGTGCCCTTAGGACAGACACCGGGGAGCTGTTTTTT. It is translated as CASSALRTDTGELFF.

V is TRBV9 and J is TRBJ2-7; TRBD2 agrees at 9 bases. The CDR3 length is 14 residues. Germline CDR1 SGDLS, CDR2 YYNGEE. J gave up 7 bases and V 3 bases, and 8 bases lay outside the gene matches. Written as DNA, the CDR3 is TGTGCCAGCAGCGCTATAGCGGGAGCACAGGAGCAGTACTTC. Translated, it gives CASSAIAGAQEQYF.

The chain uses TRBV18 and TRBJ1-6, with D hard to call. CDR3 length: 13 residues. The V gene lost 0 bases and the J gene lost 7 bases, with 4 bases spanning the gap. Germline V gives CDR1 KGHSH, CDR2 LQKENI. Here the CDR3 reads CASSPPVNSPLHF. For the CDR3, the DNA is TGTGCCAGCTCACCACCGGTGAATTCACCCCTCCACTTT.

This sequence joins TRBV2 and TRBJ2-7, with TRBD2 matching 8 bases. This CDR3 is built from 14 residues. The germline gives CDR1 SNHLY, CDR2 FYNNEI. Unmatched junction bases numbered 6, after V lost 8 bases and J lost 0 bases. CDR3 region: CASDDSGTSYEQYF. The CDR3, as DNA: TGTGCCAGCGATGATAGCGGGACCTCCTACGAGCAGTACTTC.

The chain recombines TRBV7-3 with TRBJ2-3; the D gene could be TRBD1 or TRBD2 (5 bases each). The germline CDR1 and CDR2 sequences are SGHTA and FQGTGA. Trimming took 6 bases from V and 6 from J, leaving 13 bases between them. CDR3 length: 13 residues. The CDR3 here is CASSSLWGDTQYF. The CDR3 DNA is TGTGCCAGCAGTTCCCTGTGGGGGGATACGCAGTATTTT.

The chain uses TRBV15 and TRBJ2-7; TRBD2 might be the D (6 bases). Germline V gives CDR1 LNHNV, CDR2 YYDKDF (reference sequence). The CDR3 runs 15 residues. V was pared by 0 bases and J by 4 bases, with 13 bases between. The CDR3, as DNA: TGTGCCACCAGCAGAGATCCCGGGAGTGGTTACGAGCAGTACTTC. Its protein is CATSRDPGSGYEQYF.

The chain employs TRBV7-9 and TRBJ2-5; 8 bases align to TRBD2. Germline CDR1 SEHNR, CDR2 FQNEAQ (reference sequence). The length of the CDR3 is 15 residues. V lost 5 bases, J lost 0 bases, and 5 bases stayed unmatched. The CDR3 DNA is TGTGCCAGCAGCCAACGGACTAGCCACCAAGAGACCCAGTACTTC. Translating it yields CASSQRTSHQETQYF. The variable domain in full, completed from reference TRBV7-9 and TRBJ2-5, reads DTGVSQNPRHKITKRGQNVTFRCDPISEHNRLYWYRQTLGQGPEFLTYFQNEAQLEKSRLLSDRFSAERPKGSFSTLEIQRTEQGDSAMYLCASSQRTSHQETQYFGPGTRLLVL.

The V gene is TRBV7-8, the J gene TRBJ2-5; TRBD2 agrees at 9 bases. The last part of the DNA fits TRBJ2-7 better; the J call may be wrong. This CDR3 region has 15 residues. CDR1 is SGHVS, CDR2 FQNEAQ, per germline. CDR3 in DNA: TGTGCCAGCAGCTTAGCACTAGCGGGCAAGTACGAGCAGTACTTC. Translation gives CASSLALAGKYEQYF.

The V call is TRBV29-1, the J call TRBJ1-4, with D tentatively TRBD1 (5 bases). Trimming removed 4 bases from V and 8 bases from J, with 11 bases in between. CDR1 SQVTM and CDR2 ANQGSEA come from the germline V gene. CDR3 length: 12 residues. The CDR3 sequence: CSVVGVGEKLFF. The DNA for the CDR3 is TGCAGCGTTGTGGGGGTAGGGGAAAAACTGTTTTTT. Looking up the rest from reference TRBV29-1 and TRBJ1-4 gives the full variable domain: SAVISQKPSRDICQRGTSLTIQCQVDSQVTMMFWYRQQPGQSLTLIATANQGSEATYESGFVIDKFPISRPNLTFSTLTVSNMSPEDSSIYLCSVVGVGEKLFFGSGTQLSVL.

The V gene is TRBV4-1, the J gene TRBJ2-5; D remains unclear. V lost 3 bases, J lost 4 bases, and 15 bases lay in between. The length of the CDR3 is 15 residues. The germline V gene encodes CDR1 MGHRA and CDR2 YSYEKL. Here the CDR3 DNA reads TGCGCCAGCAGCCATAATGACCGGGCCTCAGAGACCCAGTACTTC. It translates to CASSHNDRASETQYF.

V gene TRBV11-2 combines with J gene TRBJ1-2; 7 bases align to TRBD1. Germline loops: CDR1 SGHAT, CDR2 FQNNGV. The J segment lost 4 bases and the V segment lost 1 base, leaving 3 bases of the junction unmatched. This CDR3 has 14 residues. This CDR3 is CASSLARGGYGYTF. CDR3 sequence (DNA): TGTGCCAGCAGCTTAGCCAGGGGGGGCTATGGCTACACCTTC.

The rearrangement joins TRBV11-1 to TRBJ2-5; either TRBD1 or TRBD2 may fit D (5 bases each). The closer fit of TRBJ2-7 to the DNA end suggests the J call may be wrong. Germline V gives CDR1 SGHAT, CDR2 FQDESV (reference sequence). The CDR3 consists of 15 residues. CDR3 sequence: CASSLAYGTPYEQYF. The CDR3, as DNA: TGTGCCAGCAGCTTAGCTTATGGGACCCCCTACGAGCAGTACTTC.

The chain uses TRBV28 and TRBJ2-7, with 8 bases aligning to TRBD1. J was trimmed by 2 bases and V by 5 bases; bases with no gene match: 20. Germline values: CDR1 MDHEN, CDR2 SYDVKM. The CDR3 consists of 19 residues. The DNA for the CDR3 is TGTGCCAGCAGTCCCTCCGGACAGGGTGCAACGACTAATACCTACGAGCAGTACTTC. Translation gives CASSPSGQGATTNTYEQYF.

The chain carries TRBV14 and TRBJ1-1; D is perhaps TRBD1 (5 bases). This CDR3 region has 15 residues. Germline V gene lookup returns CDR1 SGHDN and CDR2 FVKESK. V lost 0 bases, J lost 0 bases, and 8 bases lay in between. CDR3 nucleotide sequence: TGTGCCAGCAGCCAAGAACCCAGGGTGAACACTGAAGCTTTCTTT. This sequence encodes CASSQEPRVNTEAFF. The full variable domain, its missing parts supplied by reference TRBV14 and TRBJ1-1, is EAGVTQFPSHSVIEKGQTVTLRCDPISGHDNLYWYRRVMGKEIKFLLHFVKESKQDESGMPNNRFLAERTGGTYSTLKVQPAELEDSGVYFCASSQEPRVNTEAFFGQGTRLTVV.